This T cell receptor (beta chain) originates from a study of blood T cells in healthy people across ages. Findings and limits, study-wide: Roughly linear declines in TCR beta diversity per million T cells occurred with age. The long-lived group displayed more naive CD4+ cells, plus higher diversity, than the aged donors did.

Trimming pared 1 base from V and 7 bases from J, leaving 5 bases between. Germline lookup yields CDR1 LGHNA and CDR2 YSLEER. The CDR3 runs 12 residues. This clonotype was recorded many times. Its cognate antigen is unknown. Primers used in a second PCR of roughly 6 to 11 cycles were a sample-barcoded 5' primer and a J-beta primer mix. Every molecule of cDNA carried a tag from a template-switch adaptor with 12 random nucleotides. MiXCR was run by TCRdb on the 5' RACE reads, yielding one entry per CDR3 protein. The sample records about 900,000 distinct CDR3 sequences, around 46% being singletons. Those donating, healthy Caucasian individuals from Russia, were aged about 6 to 95.

The chain has TRBV4-3 and TRBJ2-1; unclear D gene. The TCR was taken from a man aged 30 to 39 in good health. The sequencing sample was made of blood. Here the CDR3 DNA reads TGCGCCAGCAGCCAAGGCCGGAATGAGCAGTTCTTC. Translated, it gives CASSQGRNEQFF.